This TCR beta chain was captured by sequencing in a study of blood T cell repertoires in COVID-19. The germline V gene encodes CDR1 MDHEN and CDR2 SYDVKM. The CDR3 is made up of 14 amino acids. The trim removed 5 bases at V and 3 bases at J, leaving 4 bases unmatched. Profiled with immunoSEQ multiplex PCR; TCRdb holds only in-frame clones, not every one. The sample consists of about 100,000 clones, 80% of them appearing once. V usage is TRBV28 and J usage is TRBJ2-1; 7 bases are shared with TRBD1. The source is a man aged 65 to 85 with active or convalescent COVID-19. The sample was peripheral blood. CDR3 bases: TGTGCCAGCAGTCCCCGACAGGGCTACAATGAGCAGTTCTTC. Translation: CASSPRQGYNEQFF.